This is a list of T cell receptor beta chains from one sample in a study of OX40 agonist ivuxolimab in advanced cancers. Measured with immunoSEQ multiplex PCR; TCRdb has only the in-frame clones, and not every one. The data contain tens of thousands of clones, roughly 84% of them singletons. This specimen was CD4+ or CD8+ T cells sorted from blood, taken in a trial of the OX40 agonist ivuxolimab. The receptors come from an adult with an advanced solid tumor such as melanoma, head and neck, liver or kidney cancer. CDR3s include the opening cysteine and the closing phenylalanine or tryptophan. Not every row has a clone size; where given, it reads once, few, many or a size class.

J gene: TRBJ2-5
clone size: -
V gene: TRBV11-2
CDR3 protein: CASSFRGLAEETQYF

J gene: TRBJ2-7
clone size: -
V gene: TRBV29-1
CDR3 protein: CSVSNGPSYEQYF

J gene: TRBJ1-6
clone size: -
V gene: TRBV7-9
CDR3 protein: CASSFARSYNSPLHF

J gene: TRBJ2-3
clone size: -
V gene: TRBV29-1
CDR3 protein: CSVGGVSTDTQYF

J gene: TRBJ2-7
clone size: -
V gene: TRBV7-3
CDR3 protein: CASSPLDREDEQYF

J gene: TRBJ1-5
clone size: -
V gene: TRBV27
CDR3 protein: CASSLRNQPQHF

J gene: TRBJ1-2
clone size: -
V gene: TRBV6-5
CDR3 protein: CASSSDRLNYGYTF

J gene: TRBJ1-5
clone size: -
V gene: TRBV10-3
CDR3 protein: CAISESTGQQPQHF

J gene: TRBJ2-4
clone size: -
V gene: TRBV6-1
CDR3 protein: CASSEAVTQLLAKNIQYF

J gene: TRBJ1-3
clone size: -
V gene: TRBV6-6
CDR3 protein: CASRKGAGGAGNTIYF

J gene: TRBJ2-7
clone size: -
V gene: TRBV28
CDR3 protein: CATLEERDYEQYF

J gene: TRBJ1-3
clone size: -
V gene: TRBV6-1
CDR3 protein: CASKTTGDSGNTIYF

J gene: TRBJ2-6
clone size: -
V gene: TRBV19
CDR3 protein: CASGREVSGANVLTF

J gene: TRBJ2-1
clone size: -
V gene: TRBV6-6
CDR3 protein: CASSPVSSGSGEQFF

J gene: TRBJ2-5
clone size: -
V gene: TRBV7-9
CDR3 protein: CASSLVRASGETQYF

J gene: TRBJ2-7
clone size: -
V gene: TRBV9
CDR3 protein: CASSVAANSYEQYF

J gene: TRBJ1-4
clone size: -
V gene: TRBV7-2
CDR3 protein: CASSRQGNEKLFF

J gene: TRBJ1-2
clone size: -
V gene: TRBV25-1
CDR3 protein: CASSPGGDGYTF

J gene: TRBJ1-3
clone size: few
V gene: TRBV19
CDR3 protein: CASTEFSGNTIYF

J gene: TRBJ1-5
clone size: -
V gene: TRBV7-8
CDR3 protein: CASSFWTNSNQPQHF

J gene: TRBJ2-1
clone size: -
V gene: TRBV7-7
CDR3 protein: CASSHATAGAYNEQFF

J gene: TRBJ1-2
clone size: -
V gene: TRBV6-5
CDR3 protein: CASSYASGGYTF

J gene: TRBJ1-5
clone size: -
V gene: TRBV5-1
CDR3 protein: CASSSRGDSNQPQHF

J gene: TRBJ2-3
clone size: -
V gene: TRBV9
CDR3 protein: CASSAMGPGGSTQYF

J gene: TRBJ2-2
clone size: -
V gene: TRBV11-3
CDR3 protein: CASSLGLSPSGELFF

J gene: TRBJ1-3
clone size: medium-sized
V gene: TRBV30
CDR3 protein: CAWWYPGNTIYF

J gene: TRBJ1-5
clone size: -
V gene: TRBV19
CDR3 protein: CASSIVQGIQPQHF

J gene: TRBJ2-2
clone size: -
V gene: TRBV6-4
CDR3 protein: CASSAGLAVVTGELFF

J gene: TRBJ1-5
clone size: once
V gene: TRBV2
CDR3 protein: CASSELRNRNQPQHF

J gene: TRBJ2-3
clone size: few
V gene: TRBV7-2
CDR3 protein: CASSLMVAGGTDTQYF

J gene: TRBJ2-2
clone size: -
V gene: TRBV6-1
CDR3 protein: CASREGSNPLNTGELFF

J gene: TRBJ1-5
clone size: once
V gene: TRBV6-5
CDR3 protein: CASRDRGNQPQHF

J gene: TRBJ1-1
clone size: -
V gene: TRBV6-4
CDR3 protein: CASSTQQGAKDAFF

J gene: TRBJ1-2
clone size: -
V gene: TRBV7-6
CDR3 protein: CASSLGPGEGYTF

J gene: TRBJ2-5
clone size: -
V gene: TRBV19
CDR3 protein: CASSIGNQETQYF

J gene: TRBJ1-6
clone size: -
V gene: TRBV5-1
CDR3 protein: CASSLAGSSTLHF

J gene: TRBJ1-1
clone size: -
V gene: TRBV21-1
CDR3 protein: CASSKGGTGGMNTEAFF

J gene: TRBJ2-4
clone size: once
V gene: TRBV11-3
CDR3 protein: CASSLDRVGNIQYF

J gene: TRBJ2-7
clone size: -
V gene: TRBV19
CDR3 protein: CASSITMAAGYEQYF

J gene: TRBJ2-7
clone size: -
V gene: TRBV29-1
CDR3 protein: CSVGQLRSYEQYF

J gene: TRBJ2-5
clone size: -
V gene: TRBV5-1
CDR3 protein: CASSLRRVAGSQETQYF

J gene: TRBJ2-7
clone size: -
V gene: TRBV7-2
CDR3 protein: CASSPQLAGEYESSYEQYF

J gene: TRBJ1-6
clone size: -
V gene: TRBV27
CDR3 protein: CASRIEQGVGNSPLHF

J gene: TRBJ2-7
clone size: -
V gene: TRBV13
CDR3 protein: CASSPQRAGQENEQYF

J gene: TRBJ2-7
clone size: once
V gene: TRBV27
CDR3 protein: CASSLRSIRRLAGSAYEQYF

J gene: TRBJ2-1
clone size: -
V gene: TRBV2
CDR3 protein: CASRGTSVSYNEQFF

J gene: TRBJ2-2
clone size: -
V gene: TRBV30
CDR3 protein: CAWTRSANTGELFF

J gene: TRBJ2-1
clone size: -
V gene: TRBV7-9
CDR3 protein: CASRAGGGNEQFF

J gene: TRBJ2-7
clone size: -
V gene: TRBV28
CDR3 protein: CASSSPALSYEQYF

J gene: TRBJ2-3
clone size: -
V gene: TRBV7-9
CDR3 protein: CASSFYGRAGQGSTDTQYF

J gene: TRBJ2-7
clone size: once
V gene: TRBV7-2
CDR3 protein: CASSPRPGQHIYEQYF

J gene: TRBJ2-5
clone size: -
V gene: TRBV11-2
CDR3 protein: CASSLSPDGGETQYF

J gene: TRBJ2-7
clone size: few
V gene: TRBV5-6
CDR3 protein: CASTQGRGVYEQYF

J gene: TRBJ1-3
clone size: -
V gene: TRBV5-4
CDR3 protein: CASSPGHHSGNTIYF